Below, one T cell receptor beta chain is given with its context. The data were obtained in a study of shared clonotypes between healthy human individuals. TCRdb's copy holds only in-frame clones and misses some; the assay was immunoSEQ multiplex PCR. The sample has 2.5 million or so clones; about 92% are singletons. From CD4+ cells came CD45RA+ naive and CD45RA-negative memory subsets. This CDR3 region has 16 residues. Germline V gene data show CDR1 as MGHRA and CDR2 as YSYEKL. V lost 0 bases and J lost 3, with 11 bases in between. The specimen sequenced was naive CD4+ T cells sorted from blood. Subset described: CD45RA+ positively selected. This TCR derives from a man aged 18 to 35 in good health. The rearrangement joins TRBV4-1 to TRBJ1-4, with D possibly being TRBD1 (6 bases). As DNA, the CDR3 is TGCGCCAGCAGCCAAGAGGGGACAACATCTAATGAAAAACTGTTTTTT. Protein sequence: CASSQEGTTSNEKLFF.